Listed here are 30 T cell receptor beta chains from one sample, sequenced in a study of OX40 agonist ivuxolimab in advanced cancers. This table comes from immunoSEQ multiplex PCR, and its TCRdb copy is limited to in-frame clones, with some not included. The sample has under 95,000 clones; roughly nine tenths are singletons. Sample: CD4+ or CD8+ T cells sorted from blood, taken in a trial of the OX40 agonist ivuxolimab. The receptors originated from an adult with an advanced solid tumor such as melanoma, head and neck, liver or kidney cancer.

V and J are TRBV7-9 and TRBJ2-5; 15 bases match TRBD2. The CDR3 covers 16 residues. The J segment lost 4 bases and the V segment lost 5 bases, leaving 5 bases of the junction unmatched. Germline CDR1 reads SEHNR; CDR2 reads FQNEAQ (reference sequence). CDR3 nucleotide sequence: TGTGCCAGCAGCGGGGGACTAGCGGGAGGACTAGAGACCCAGTACTTC. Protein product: CASSGGLAGGLETQYF.

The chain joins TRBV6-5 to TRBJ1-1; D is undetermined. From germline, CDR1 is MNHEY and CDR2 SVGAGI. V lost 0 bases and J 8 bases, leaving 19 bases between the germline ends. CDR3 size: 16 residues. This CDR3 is CASSYSIESGRPEAFF. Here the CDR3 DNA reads TGTGCCAGCAGTTACTCGATTGAATCCGGCAGGCCAGAAGCTTTCTTT.

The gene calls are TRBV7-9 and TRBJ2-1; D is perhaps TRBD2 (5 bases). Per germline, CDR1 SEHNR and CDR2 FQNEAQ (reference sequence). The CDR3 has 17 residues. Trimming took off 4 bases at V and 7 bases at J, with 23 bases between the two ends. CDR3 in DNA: TGTGCCAGCAGCTCCCCGGCCGGGGTGGGCCTACAAAATGAGCAGTTCTTC. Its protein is CASSSPAGVGLQNEQFF.

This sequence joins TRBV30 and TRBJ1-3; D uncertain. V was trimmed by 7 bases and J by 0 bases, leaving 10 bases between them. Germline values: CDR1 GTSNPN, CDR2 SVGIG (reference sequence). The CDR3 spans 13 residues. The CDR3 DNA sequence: TGTGCCTCCGAAATGAGCTCTGGAAACACCATATATTTT. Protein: CASEMSSGNTIYF. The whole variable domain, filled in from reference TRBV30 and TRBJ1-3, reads SQTIHQWPATLVQPVGSPLSLECTVEGTSNPNLYWYRQAAGRGLQLLFYSVGIGQISSEVPQNLSASRPQDRQFILSSKKLLLSDSGFYLCASEMSSGNTIYFGEGSWLTVV.

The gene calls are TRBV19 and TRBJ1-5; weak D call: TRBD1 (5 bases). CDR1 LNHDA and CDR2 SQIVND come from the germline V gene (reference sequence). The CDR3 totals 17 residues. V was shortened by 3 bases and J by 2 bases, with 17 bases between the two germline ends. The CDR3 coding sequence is TGTGCCAGTAGTATTGACTGGCAGGGTGGTGGCAATCAGCCCCAGCATTTT. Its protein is CASSIDWQGGGNQPQHF. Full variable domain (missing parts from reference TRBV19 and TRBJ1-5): DGGITQSPKYLFRKEGQNVTLSCEQNLNHDAMYWYRQDPGQGLRLIYYSQIVNDFQKGDIAEGYSVSREKKESFPLTVTSAQKNPTAFYLCASSIDWQGGGNQPQHFGDGTRLSIL.

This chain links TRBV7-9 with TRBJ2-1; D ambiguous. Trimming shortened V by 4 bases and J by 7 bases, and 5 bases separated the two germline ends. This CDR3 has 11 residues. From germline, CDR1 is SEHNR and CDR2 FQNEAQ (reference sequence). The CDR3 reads CASSSINEQFF. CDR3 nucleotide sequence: TGTGCCAGCAGCTCCATAAATGAGCAGTTCTTC. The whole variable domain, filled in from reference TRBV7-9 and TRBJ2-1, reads DTGVSQNPRHKITKRGQNVTFRCDPISEHNRLYWYRQTLGQGPEFLTYFQNEAQLEKSRLLSDRFSAERPKGSFSTLEIQRTEQGDSAMYLCASSSINEQFFGPGTRLTVL.

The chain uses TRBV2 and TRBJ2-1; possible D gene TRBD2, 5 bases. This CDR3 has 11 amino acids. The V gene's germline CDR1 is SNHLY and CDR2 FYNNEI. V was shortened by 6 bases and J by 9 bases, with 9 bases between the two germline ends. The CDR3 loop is CASRRRSEQFF. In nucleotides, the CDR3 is TGTGCCAGCAGACGGAGGAGTGAGCAGTTCTTC. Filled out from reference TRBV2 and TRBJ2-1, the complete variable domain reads EPEVTQTPSHQVTQMGQEVILRCVPISNHLYFYWYRQILGQKVEFLVSFYNNEISEKSEIFDDQFSVERPDGSNFTLKIRSTKLEDSAMYFCASRRRSEQFFGPGTRLTVL.

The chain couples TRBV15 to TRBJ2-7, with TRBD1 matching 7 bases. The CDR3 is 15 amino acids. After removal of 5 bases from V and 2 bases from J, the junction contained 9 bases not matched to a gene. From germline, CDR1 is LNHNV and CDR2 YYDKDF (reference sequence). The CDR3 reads CATSGTGAFTYEQYF. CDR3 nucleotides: TGTGCCACCAGCGGTACAGGGGCCTTTACCTACGAGCAGTACTTC.

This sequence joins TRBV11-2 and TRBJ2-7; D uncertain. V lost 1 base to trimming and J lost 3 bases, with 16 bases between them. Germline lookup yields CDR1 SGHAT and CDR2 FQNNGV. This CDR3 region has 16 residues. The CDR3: CASSLALEMVHYEQYF. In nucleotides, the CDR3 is TGTGCCAGCAGCTTAGCCCTAGAAATGGTTCACTACGAGCAGTACTTC.

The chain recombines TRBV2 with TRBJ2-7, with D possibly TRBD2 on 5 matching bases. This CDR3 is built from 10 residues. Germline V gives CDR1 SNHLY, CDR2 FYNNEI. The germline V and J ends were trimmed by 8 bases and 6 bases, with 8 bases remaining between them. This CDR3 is CASAGVEQYF. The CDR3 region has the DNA TGTGCCAGCGCCGGGGTCGAGCAGTACTTC.

CDR3 nucleotide sequence: TGCGCCAGCAGCTTGGCGGCGGGACGCCTCGTCAATGAGCAGTTCTTC. It codes for CASSLAAGRLVNEQFF. The genes are TRBV5-1 and TRBJ2-1, with D maybe TRBD2 (6 bases). V gave up 0 bases and J gave up 6 bases, with 16 bases separating them. Germline lookup yields CDR1 SGHRS and CDR2 YFSETQ. The CDR3 is made up of 16 amino acids.

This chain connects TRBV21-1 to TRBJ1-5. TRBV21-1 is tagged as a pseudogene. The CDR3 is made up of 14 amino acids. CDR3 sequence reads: CASSFRDHIQPQHF. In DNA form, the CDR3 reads TGTGCCAGCAGCTTCCGGGACCATATCCAGCCCCAGCATTTT.

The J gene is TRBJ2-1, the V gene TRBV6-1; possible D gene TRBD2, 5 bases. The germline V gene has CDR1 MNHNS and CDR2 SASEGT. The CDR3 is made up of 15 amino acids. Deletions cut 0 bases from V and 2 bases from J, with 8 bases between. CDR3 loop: CASSEAGDPYNEQFF. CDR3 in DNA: TGTGCCAGCAGTGAAGCGGGAGATCCCTACAATGAGCAGTTCTTC.

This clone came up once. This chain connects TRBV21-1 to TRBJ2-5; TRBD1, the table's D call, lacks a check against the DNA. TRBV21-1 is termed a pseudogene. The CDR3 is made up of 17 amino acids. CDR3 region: CASSNPGGQEILETQYF. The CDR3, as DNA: TGTGCCAGCAGCAACCCCGGGGGACAGGAAATTTTAGAGACCCAGTACTTC.

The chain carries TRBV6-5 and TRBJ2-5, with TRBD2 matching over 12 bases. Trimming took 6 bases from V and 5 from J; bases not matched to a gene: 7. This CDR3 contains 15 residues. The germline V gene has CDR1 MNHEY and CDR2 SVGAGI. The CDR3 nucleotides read TGTGCCAGCAGACGAAGACTAGCGGGAGTGGAGACCCAGTACTTC. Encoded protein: CASRRRLAGVETQYF.

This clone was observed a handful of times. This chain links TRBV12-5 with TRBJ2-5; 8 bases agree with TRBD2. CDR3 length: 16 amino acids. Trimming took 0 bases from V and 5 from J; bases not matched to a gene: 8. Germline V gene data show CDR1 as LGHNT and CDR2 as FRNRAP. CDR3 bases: TGTGCTAGTGGTTTGGTACCCGGGACTAGGCGGGAGACCCAGTACTTC. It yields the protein CASGLVPGTRRETQYF.

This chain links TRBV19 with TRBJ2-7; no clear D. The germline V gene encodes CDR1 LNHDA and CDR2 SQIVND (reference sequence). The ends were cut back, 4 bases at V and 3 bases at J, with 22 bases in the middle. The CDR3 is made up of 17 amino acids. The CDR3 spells CASSSGRSHLSYYEQYF. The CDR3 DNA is TGTGCCAGTAGTAGTGGACGGAGTCATCTCTCCTACTACGAGCAGTACTTC.

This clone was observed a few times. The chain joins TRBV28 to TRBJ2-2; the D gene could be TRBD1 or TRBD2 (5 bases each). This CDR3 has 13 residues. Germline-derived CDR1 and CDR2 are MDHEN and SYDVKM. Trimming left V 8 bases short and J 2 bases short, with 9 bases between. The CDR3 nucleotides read TGTGCCAGCCGGGACGGCAACACCGGGGAGCTGTTTTTT. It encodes CASRDGNTGELFF. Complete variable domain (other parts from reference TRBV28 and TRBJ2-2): DVKVTQSSRYLVKRTGEKVFLECVQDMDHENMFWYRQDPGLGLRLIYFSYDVKMKEKGDIPEGYSVSREKKERFSLILESASTNQTSMYLCASRDGNTGELFFGEGSRLTVL.

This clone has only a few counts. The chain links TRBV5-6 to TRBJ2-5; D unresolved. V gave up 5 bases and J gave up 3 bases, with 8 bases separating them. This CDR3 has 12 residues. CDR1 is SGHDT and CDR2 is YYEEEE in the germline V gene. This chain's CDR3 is CASSWGKETQYF. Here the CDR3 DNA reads TGTGCCAGCAGTTGGGGAAAAGAGACCCAGTACTTC. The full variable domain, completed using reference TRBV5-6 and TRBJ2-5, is DAGVTQSPTHLIKTRGQQVTLRCSPKSGHDTVSWYQQALGQGPQFIFQYYEEEERQRGNFPDRFSGHQFPNYSSELNVNALLLGDSALYLCASSWGKETQYFGPGTRLLVL.

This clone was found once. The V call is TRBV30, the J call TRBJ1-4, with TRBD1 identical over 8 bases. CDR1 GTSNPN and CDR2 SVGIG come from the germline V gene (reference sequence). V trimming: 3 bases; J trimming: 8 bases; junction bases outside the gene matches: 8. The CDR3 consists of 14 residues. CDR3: CAWRYQGAGEKLFF. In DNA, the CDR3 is TGTGCCTGGAGATATCAGGGGGCCGGGGAAAAACTGTTTTTT.

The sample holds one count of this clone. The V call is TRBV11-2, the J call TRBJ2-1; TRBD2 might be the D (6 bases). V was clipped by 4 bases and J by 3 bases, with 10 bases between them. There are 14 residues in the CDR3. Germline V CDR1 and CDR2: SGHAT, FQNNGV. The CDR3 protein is CASSSTGVYNEQFF. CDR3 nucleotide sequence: TGTGCCAGCAGCTCCACGGGAGTCTACAATGAGCAGTTCTTC.

The CDR3 DNA reads TGTGCCAGCAGTTTTAAGGAGCAGTTCTTC. It encodes CASSFKEQFF. The rearrangement joins TRBV28 to TRBJ2-1; D ambiguous. V lost 3 bases, J lost 10 bases, and 4 bases lay in between. CDR3 length: 10 amino acids. Germline CDR1 is MDHEN and CDR2 is SYDVKM.

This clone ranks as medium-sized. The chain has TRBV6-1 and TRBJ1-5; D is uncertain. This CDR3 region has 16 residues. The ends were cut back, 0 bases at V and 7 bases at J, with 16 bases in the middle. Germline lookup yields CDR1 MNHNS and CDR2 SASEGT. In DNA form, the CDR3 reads TGTGCCAGCAGTGAAGCAGTGTGGGGAAAAGGGCAGCCCCAGCATTTT. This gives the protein CASSEAVWGKGQPQHF.

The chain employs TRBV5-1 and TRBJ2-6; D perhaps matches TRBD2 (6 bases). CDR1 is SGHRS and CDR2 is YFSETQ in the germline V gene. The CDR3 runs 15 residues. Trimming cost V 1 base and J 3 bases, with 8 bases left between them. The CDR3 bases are TGCGCCAGCAGCTTGACAGCGGGTGGGGCCAACGTCCTGACTTTC. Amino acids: CASSLTAGGANVLTF.

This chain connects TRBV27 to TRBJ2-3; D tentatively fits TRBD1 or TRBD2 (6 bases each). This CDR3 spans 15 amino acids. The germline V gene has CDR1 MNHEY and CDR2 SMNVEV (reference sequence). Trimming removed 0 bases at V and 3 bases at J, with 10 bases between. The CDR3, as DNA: TGTGCCAGCAGTTTATCGAGGGGGGAAACAGATACGCAGTATTTT. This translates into CASSLSRGETDTQYF.

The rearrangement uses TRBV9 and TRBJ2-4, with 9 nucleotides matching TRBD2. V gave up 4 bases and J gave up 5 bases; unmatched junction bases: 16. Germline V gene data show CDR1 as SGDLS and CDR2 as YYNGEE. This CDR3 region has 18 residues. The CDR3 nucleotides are TGTGCCAGCAGCCAAGAGGGTTGGGCTAGCGGGAACGAAAACATTCAGTACTTC. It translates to CASSQEGWASGNENIQYF.

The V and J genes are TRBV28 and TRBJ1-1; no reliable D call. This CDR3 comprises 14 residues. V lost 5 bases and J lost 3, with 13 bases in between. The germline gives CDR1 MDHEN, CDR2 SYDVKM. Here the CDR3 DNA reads TGTGCCAGCAGTGACGTCATAGAGGACACTGAAGCTTTCTTT. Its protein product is CASSDVIEDTEAFF.

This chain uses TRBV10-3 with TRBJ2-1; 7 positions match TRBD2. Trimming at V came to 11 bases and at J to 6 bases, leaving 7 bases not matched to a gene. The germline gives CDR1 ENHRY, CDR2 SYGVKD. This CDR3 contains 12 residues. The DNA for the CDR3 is TGTGCCTCGGGGGGAAAGCCCAATGAGCAGTTCTTC. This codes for CASGGKPNEQFF.

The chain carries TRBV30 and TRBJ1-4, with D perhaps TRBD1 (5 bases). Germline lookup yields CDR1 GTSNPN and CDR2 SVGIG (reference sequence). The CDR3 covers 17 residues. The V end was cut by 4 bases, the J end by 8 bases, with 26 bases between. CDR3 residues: CAWTQTGANGFNEKLFF. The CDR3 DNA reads TGTGCCTGGACCCAAACTGGGGCCAACGGCTTCAACGAAAAACTGTTTTTT.

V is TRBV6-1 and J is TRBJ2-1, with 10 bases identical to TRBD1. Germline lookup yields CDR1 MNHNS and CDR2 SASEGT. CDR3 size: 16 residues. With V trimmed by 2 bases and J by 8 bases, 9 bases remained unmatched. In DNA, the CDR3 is TGTGCCAGCAGTGAACCGGGACAGGGGACCGAGGATGAGCAGTTCTTC. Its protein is CASSEPGQGTEDEQFF.